The 13 T cell receptor beta chains below come from one sample, sequenced in a study of T cell changes during pregnancy in multiple sclerosis. Method: immunoSEQ multiplex PCR; TCRdb's copy keeps in-frame clones and lacks some. The sample has 70,000 to 95,000 clones; 75% to 95% are singletons. The specimen was CD4+ T cells from peripheral blood mononuclear cells, collected in the second trimester of pregnancy. The receptors here all came from a female donor with multiple sclerosis, enrolled in a pregnancy study.

The chain joins TRBV4-1 to TRBJ2-1; TRBD2 agrees at 12 bases. CDR1 MGHRA and CDR2 YSYEKL come from the germline V gene. The CDR3 covers 16 residues. V was pared by 3 bases and J by 10 bases, with 10 bases of the junction left unmatched. CDR3 nucleotides: TGCGCCAGCAGCCATCTCCTAGCGGGGGGGGACCCAGAGCAGTTCTTC. This gives the protein CASSHLLAGGDPEQFF.

V is TRBV7-8 and J is TRBJ2-5; TRBD1 matches at 11 bases. Per germline, CDR1 SGHVS and CDR2 FQNEAQ. The CDR3 runs to 15 residues. V gave up 1 base and J gave up 7 bases; unmatched junction bases: 5. CDR3 nucleotides: TGTGCCAGCAGCTTAGGGCAGGGGACAGGGGGGACCCAGTACTTC. The encoded protein is CASSLGQGTGGTQYF.

This chain connects TRBV7-2 to TRBJ2-7, with a weak D call TRBD1 (6 bases). The germline V gene encodes CDR1 SGHTA and CDR2 FQGNSA. V lost 5 bases and J lost 12, with 17 bases in between. The CDR3 is made up of 12 amino acids. The CDR3 coding sequence is TGTGCCAGCAGCCTGACCACGGGACAAACGTACTTC. Translating it yields CASSLTTGQTYF.

V usage is TRBV30 and J usage is TRBJ2-1; 13 positions agree with TRBD2. Trimming removed 2 bases from V and 6 bases from J; junction bases left unmatched: 4. The CDR3 sequence is 15 residues long. Germline V gene sequence: CDR1 GTSNPN, CDR2 SVGIG (reference sequence). Here the CDR3 DNA reads TGTGCCTGGAGTCGAGGGACTAGCGGGACCAATGAGCAGTTCTTC. Translation: CAWSRGTSGTNEQFF.

The V call is TRBV4-1, the J call TRBJ2-3; TRBD1 matches at 7 bases. This CDR3 contains 16 residues. CDR1 is MGHRA, CDR2 YSYEKL, per germline. The junction had 6 bases not matched to a gene; V was cut back by 0 bases and J by 3 bases. The CDR3 sequence: CASSQDRGFGTDTQYF. In nucleotides, the CDR3 is TGCGCCAGCAGCCAAGACAGGGGGTTCGGGACAGATACGCAGTATTTT.

The V and J genes are TRBV29-1 and TRBJ1-1, with TRBD1 as a possible D gene (5 bases). The CDR3 has 14 amino acids. Trimming took off 4 bases at V and 5 bases at J, with 17 bases between the two ends. CDR1 and CDR2 from the germline V gene are SQVTM and ANQGSEA. CDR3 sequence: CSVAQGSLRTEAFF. Here the CDR3 DNA reads TGCAGCGTTGCTCAGGGCTCCCTCCGGACTGAAGCTTTCTTT. Together with reference TRBV29-1 and TRBJ1-1, the CDR3 gives the full variable domain: SAVISQKPSRDICQRGTSLTIQCQVDSQVTMMFWYRQQPGQSLTLIATANQGSEATYESGFVIDKFPISRPNLTFSTLTVSNMSPEDSSIYLCSVAQGSLRTEAFFGQGTRLTVV.

The chain couples TRBV29-1 to TRBJ1-2; D possibly corresponds to TRBD1 (5 bases). Germline CDR1 SQVTM, CDR2 ANQGSEA. The CDR3 has 13 residues. The V gene lost 2 bases and the J gene lost 5 bases, with 12 bases spanning the gap. The CDR3 loop reads CSVETTGEYGYTF. Written as DNA, the CDR3 is TGCAGCGTTGAAACAACGGGGGAGTATGGCTACACCTTC. Looking up the rest from reference TRBV29-1 and TRBJ1-2 gives the full variable domain: SAVISQKPSRDICQRGTSLTIQCQVDSQVTMMFWYRQQPGQSLTLIATANQGSEATYESGFVIDKFPISRPNLTFSTLTVSNMSPEDSSIYLCSVETTGEYGYTFGSGTRLTVV.

The chain uses TRBV27 and TRBJ2-7, with TRBD1 matching 7 bases. Germline V CDR1 and CDR2: MNHEY, SMNVEV (reference sequence). Trimming removed 5 bases from V and 3 bases from J; junction bases left unmatched: 10. CDR3 length equals 15 residues. The CDR3 DNA sequence: TGTGCCAGCAGTCCCCGGGACAGTAAATACTACGAGCAGTACTTC. This gives the protein CASSPRDSKYYEQYF.

The CDR3 nucleotides are TGTGCCAGCAGCTCTGGGACTAGCGGGGGGCGCCCCGAGCAGTTCTTC. This encodes CASSSGTSGGRPEQFF. The chain recombines TRBV5-4 with TRBJ2-1; 15 positions agree with TRBD2. The J segment lost 10 bases and the V segment lost 3 bases, leaving 8 bases of the junction unmatched. The CDR3 covers 16 residues. Looked up from germline, CDR1 is SGHNT and CDR2 is YYREEE (reference sequence).

This sequence joins TRBV6-1 and TRBJ1-4, with 9 bases that match TRBD1. The CDR3 totals 14 residues. Trimming at V came to 7 bases and at J to 5 bases, leaving 5 bases not matched to a gene. CDR1 is MNHNS and CDR2 is SASEGT in the germline V gene. For the CDR3, the DNA is TGTGCCAGCACGCACAGGGGGCGAAATGAAAAACTGTTTTTT. Its translation: CASTHRGRNEKLFF.

CDR3 DNA: TGTGCCAGCAGCCCGACGGGACACTTCACAGATACGCAGTATTTT. Protein sequence: CASSPTGHFTDTQYF. This chain links TRBV11-3 with TRBJ2-3; D is possibly TRBD1 (6 bases). Per germline, CDR1 SGHNT and CDR2 YENEEA. V lost 5 bases and J lost 2, with 14 bases in between. The CDR3 extends over 15 amino acids. Full variable domain (rest looked up from reference TRBV11-3 and TRBJ2-3): EAGVVQSPRYKIIEKKQPVAFWCNPISGHNTLYWYLQNLGQGPELLIRYENEEAVDDSQLPKDRFSAERLKGVDSTLKIQPAELGDSAVYLCASSPTGHFTDTQYFGPGTRLTVL.

This rearrangement joins TRBV7-2 to TRBJ1-1; D may be TRBD1 (5 bases). The CDR3 sequence is 12 residues long. Trimming took off 2 bases at V and 9 bases at J, with 10 bases between the two ends. Germline loops: CDR1 SGHTA, CDR2 FQGNSA. The CDR3 spells CASSLSPGKAFF. In DNA form, the CDR3 reads TGTGCCAGCAGCTTATCCCCAGGGAAAGCTTTCTTT.

The chain carries TRBV14 and TRBJ2-7; 8 nucleotides line up with TRBD1. The germline CDR1 and CDR2 sequences are SGHDN and FVKESK. Trimming cost V 3 bases and J 5 bases; bases outside gene matches: 6. The CDR3 loop spans 14 amino acids. The CDR3 loop is CASSHGTGLNEQYF. For the CDR3, the DNA is TGTGCCAGCAGCCATGGGACAGGTCTGAACGAGCAGTACTTC.